This T cell receptor beta chain stems from a study of beta chain features in type 1 diabetes. Germline loops: CDR1 SGHRS, CDR2 YFSETQ. The CDR3 totals 14 residues. Germline trimming cut 3 bases from V and 3 bases from J; bases unmatched to any gene: 4. The isolated RNA, all of it, was reverse transcribed, so expressed TCRB transcripts were what got sequenced. Mean read depth for naive, central memory and regulatory T cell samples was roughly 4 million reads. TCRdb's table, derived via immunoSEQ multiplex PCR, lists solely in-frame clones and lacks some. Here the sample spans around 500,000 clones, approximately 28% being singletons.

The rearrangement joins TRBV5-1 to TRBJ1-1, with TRBD1 identical over 8 bases. This TCR was recovered from a man between 18 and 29 years old in good health. Sequenced: naive CD4+ T cells from blood. CDR3 DNA sequence: TGCGCCAGCAGCTCCCAGACAGGGGACACTGAAGCTTTCTTT. This sequence encodes CASSSQTGDTEAFF.